This T cell receptor beta chain was sequenced during a study of T cells after yellow fever vaccination. For the study at large: Those fractions that held only low numbers of cells were prepared using the SMART-Seq v4 Ultra Low Input RNA kit.

Overall study findings and caveats: Among primary-vaccination clones, most reappeared after the booster, at about 95% for CD4 and 85% to 90% for CD8.

TCRdb used MiXCR to reprocess the 5' RACE reads, holding one entry per CDR3 protein. This sample has a few hundred thousand distinct CDR3 sequences, with roughly 8.6% found just once. This clonotype has just a few counts. Its antigen is still unknown. The source material was PBMCs, sampled 45 days after the first yellow fever vaccination. The sequence came from a man between 18 and 29 years old who received the YFV17D yellow fever vaccine.

The CDR3 sequence: CASSTTGTSRNEQFF. The CDR3 DNA reads as TGTGCCAGTAGCACAACCGGGACTAGCAGAAATGAGCAGTTCTTC. The chain couples TRBV19 to TRBJ2-1, with TRBD2 matching over 9 bases. V gave up 6 bases and J gave up 7 bases; unmatched junction bases: 10. Germline assignment: CDR1 LNHDA and CDR2 SQIVND (reference sequence). This CDR3 has 15 residues.